The rows below give T cell receptor beta chains drawn from one sample of a study of post-analysis software for immune sequencing data. TCRdb ran MiXCR on the PCR reads and lists one entry per CDR3 protein. The data hold some 690,000 distinct CDR3 sequences, with roughly 30% observed a single time. The material sequenced was blood. All receptors derive from a girl aged 5-17 years with multiple sclerosis. Both conserved end residues are part of each CDR3. A D gene is named only where the DNA matches it firmly. A row's size may be missing; if present it is once, few, many or a size class.

cdr3_nt: TGTGCCAGCAGCGCATCGGGACAGCGCGGGAGGGAGACCCAGTACTTC; cdr3_aa: CASSASGQRGRETQYF; j_call: TRBJ2-5; d_call: .; v_call: TRBV12-3/TRBV12-4; clone_size: .
cdr3_nt: TGCAGTGCTAGAGATGCGACTAGCGGGAGGATAAGCGACGAGCAGTACTTC; cdr3_aa: CSARDATSGRISDEQYF; j_call: TRBJ2-7; d_call: TRBD2; v_call: TRBV20-1; clone_size: once
cdr3_nt: TGTGCCAGTAGTATCGGCAGGGGACGGGGAGGGGAGCAGTTCTTC; cdr3_aa: CASSIGRGRGGEQFF; j_call: TRBJ2-1; d_call: .; v_call: TRBV19; clone_size: few
cdr3_nt: TGTGCTAGCAGGCCGCAGTATTTT; cdr3_aa: CASRPQYF; j_call: TRBJ2-3; d_call: .; v_call: TRBV12-5; clone_size: few
cdr3_nt: TGTGCCAGCCCCCGGCCAGGTCACTACGAGCAGTACTTC; cdr3_aa: CASPRPGHYEQYF; j_call: TRBJ2-7; d_call: .; v_call: TRBV7-9; clone_size: .
cdr3_nt: TGTGCCAGCAGCTTAGGGACAGGGGGCGCGAAGACCCAGTACTTC; cdr3_aa: CASSLGTGGAKTQYF; j_call: TRBJ2-5; d_call: TRBD1; v_call: TRBV7-2; clone_size: .
cdr3_nt: TGTGCCAGCAGTATCGGTTGGGGCTCCTACGAGCAGTACTTC; cdr3_aa: CASSIGWGSYEQYF; j_call: TRBJ2-7; d_call: .; v_call: TRBV2; clone_size: .
cdr3_nt: TGTGCCAGCAGACCCGACAGGGTGACTGAAGCTTTCTTT; cdr3_aa: CASRPDRVTEAFF; j_call: TRBJ1-1; d_call: TRBD1; v_call: TRBV7-9; clone_size: .
cdr3_nt: TGCAGCGTTGAAACGGGGGCAGGGGTTGTTGAGACCCAGTACTTC; cdr3_aa: CSVETGAGVVETQYF; j_call: TRBJ2-5; d_call: .; v_call: TRBV29-1; clone_size: .
cdr3_nt: TGTGCCAGCAGCCCTAGGGGGAGCGGCAGCCATGAGCAGTTCTTC; cdr3_aa: CASSPRGSGSHEQFF; j_call: TRBJ2-1; d_call: .; v_call: TRBV12-3/TRBV12-4; clone_size: few
cdr3_nt: TGTGCCAGCAGCCCCCGGGGTCGGGCTGGGGGAAACACCATATATTTT; cdr3_aa: CASSPRGRAGGNTIYF; j_call: TRBJ1-3; d_call: .; v_call: TRBV6-6; clone_size: .
cdr3_nt: TGTGCCAGCAGTTACGAGACGGTGAATCTACCCCAGCATTTT; cdr3_aa: CASSYETVNLPQHF; j_call: TRBJ1-5; d_call: .; v_call: TRBV6-5; clone_size: .
cdr3_nt: TGCGCCAGCAGCTTCTACAGCTATGGCTACACCTTC; cdr3_aa: CASSFYSYGYTF; j_call: TRBJ1-2; d_call: .; v_call: TRBV5-1; clone_size: .
cdr3_nt: TGTGCCAGCACCTCTCTGACTAGCGGGGGCCGACAGTTCTTC; cdr3_aa: CASTSLTSGGRQFF; j_call: TRBJ2-1; d_call: TRBD2; v_call: TRBV28; clone_size: .
cdr3_nt: TGTGCCAGCAGCTTATCCCCTTTTGACACTGAAGCTTTCTTT; cdr3_aa: CASSLSPFDTEAFF; j_call: TRBJ1-1; d_call: .; v_call: TRBV7-9; clone_size: .
cdr3_nt: TGTGCCAGCAGCTTAGTCCTGGGACAGAATTTGCCTACCGAGCAGTACTTC; cdr3_aa: CASSLVLGQNLPTEQYF; j_call: TRBJ2-7; d_call: TRBD1; v_call: TRBV11-2; clone_size: many
cdr3_nt: TGCAGTGCTAGACCCCGGGACAGGGGTGGCTACACCTTC; cdr3_aa: CSARPRDRGGYTF; j_call: TRBJ1-2; d_call: TRBD1; v_call: TRBV20-1; clone_size: .
cdr3_nt: TGTGCCACCCTGCGGGGGTACGAGCAGTACTTC; cdr3_aa: CATLRGYEQYF; j_call: TRBJ2-7; d_call: TRBD2; v_call: TRBV7-9; clone_size: few
cdr3_nt: TGTGCCAGCAGCGTAGAGGCTAGCGGCACAGATACGCAGTATTTT; cdr3_aa: CASSVEASGTDTQYF; j_call: TRBJ2-3; d_call: .; v_call: TRBV9; clone_size: .
cdr3_nt: TGCAGTGCCCCTTTCCAAGGTGGAGGGGGGAACGAGCAGTACTTC; cdr3_aa: CSAPFQGGGGNEQYF; j_call: TRBJ2-7; d_call: .; v_call: TRBV20-1; clone_size: few
cdr3_nt: TGCAGCGTTGAAAGAGGGTCTGGCGGCTACACCTTC; cdr3_aa: CSVERGSGGYTF; j_call: TRBJ1-2; d_call: .; v_call: TRBV29-1; clone_size: .
cdr3_nt: TGTGCCAGCATCCTGGGGGTGGAGACTGAAGCTTTCTTT; cdr3_aa: CASILGVETEAFF; j_call: TRBJ1-1; d_call: .; v_call: TRBV28; clone_size: .
cdr3_nt: TGTGCCAGCAGCTTAGGGGGCGGAAGCAATCAGCCCCAGCATTTT; cdr3_aa: CASSLGGGSNQPQHF; j_call: TRBJ1-5; d_call: TRBD1; v_call: TRBV12-3/TRBV12-4; clone_size: many
cdr3_nt: TGTGCCAGCAGCCCCAGCCAGCTTCTAGCCAAAAACATTCAGTACTTC; cdr3_aa: CASSPSQLLAKNIQYF; j_call: TRBJ2-4; d_call: .; v_call: TRBV7-9; clone_size: .